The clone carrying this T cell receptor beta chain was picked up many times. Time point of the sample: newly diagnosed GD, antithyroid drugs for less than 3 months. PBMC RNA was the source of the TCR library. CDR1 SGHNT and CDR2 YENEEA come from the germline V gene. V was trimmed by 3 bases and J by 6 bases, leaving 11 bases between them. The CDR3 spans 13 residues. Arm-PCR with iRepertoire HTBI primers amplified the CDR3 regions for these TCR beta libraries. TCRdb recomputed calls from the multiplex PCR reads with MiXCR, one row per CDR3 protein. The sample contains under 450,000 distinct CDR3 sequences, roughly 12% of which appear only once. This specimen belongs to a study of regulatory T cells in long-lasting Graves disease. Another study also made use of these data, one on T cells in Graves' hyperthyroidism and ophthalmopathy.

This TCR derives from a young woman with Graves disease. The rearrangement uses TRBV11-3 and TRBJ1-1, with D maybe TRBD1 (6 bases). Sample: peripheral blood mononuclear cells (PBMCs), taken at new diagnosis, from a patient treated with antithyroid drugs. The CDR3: CASSFNRDAEAFF. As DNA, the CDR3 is TGTGCCAGCAGCTTTAACAGGGACGCTGAAGCTTTCTTT.